Shown below are 10 T cell receptor beta chains from a single sample sequenced in a study of cytomegalovirus exposure and HLA in healthy donors. This PCR relied on a set of 60 Vbeta primers and 13 Jbeta primers. Measured with immunoSEQ multiplex PCR; TCRdb has only the in-frame clones, and not every one. This table holds 120,000 to 150,000 clones, about 79% found once. Sequencing used PBMCs. The origin of the receptors is a man aged 35-49 years in good health and CMV-seropositive.

The gene calls are TRBV7-2 and TRBJ2-3; 7 nucleotides match TRBD2. The CDR3 is 16 amino acids. Trimming cost V 5 bases and J 4 bases; bases outside gene matches: 12. Germline V gene data show CDR1 as SGHTA and CDR2 as FQGNSA. The CDR3 DNA reads TGTGCCAGCAGCCTCACGTGGGGGGGAGGTGCAGATACGCAGTATTTT. Protein product: CASSLTWGGGADTQYF.

The CDR3 protein is CASSLGLVRGEKLFF. The DNA of the CDR3 is TGTGCCAGCAGCTTAGGCCTCGTTAGGGGTGAAAAACTGTTTTTT. The chain recombines TRBV11-2 with TRBJ1-4, with TRBD1 as a possible D gene (5 bases). V lost 1 base and J lost 7, with 13 bases in between. The germline gives CDR1 SGHAT, CDR2 FQNNGV. The CDR3 extends over 15 amino acids.

This clone came up once. The chain joins TRBV19 to TRBJ2-3, with 9 bases that match TRBD2. CDR3 length: 15 amino acids. The V gene's germline CDR1 is LNHDA and CDR2 SQIVND (reference sequence). The trim removed 2 bases at V and 4 bases at J, leaving 4 bases unmatched. The CDR3 sequence: CASSISSGAADTQYF. The CDR3 coding sequence is TGTGCCAGTAGTATATCTAGCGGGGCTGCAGATACGCAGTATTTT. Full variable domain (missing parts from reference TRBV19 and TRBJ2-3): DGGITQSPKYLFRKEGQNVTLSCEQNLNHDAMYWYRQDPGQGLRLIYYSQIVNDFQKGDIAEGYSVSREKKESFPLTVTSAQKNPTAFYLCASSISSGAADTQYFGPGTRLTVL.

The J gene is TRBJ2-5, the V gene TRBV27; 7 bases map to TRBD2. V lost 0 bases, J lost 4 bases, and 2 bases stayed unmatched. The CDR3 length is 14 residues. Germline V lookup: CDR1 MNHEY, CDR2 SMNVEV (reference sequence). The CDR3 spells CASSLSGGTETQYF. CDR3 DNA: TGTGCCAGCAGTTTATCGGGAGGGACAGAGACCCAGTACTTC.

The V and J genes are TRBV10-3 and TRBJ2-3, with 11 positions matching TRBD2. With V trimmed by 2 bases and J by 3 bases, 4 bases remained unmatched. CDR3 size: 16 residues. In germline, CDR1 is ENHRY, CDR2 SYGVKD. CDR3 sequence (DNA): TGTGCCATCAGTGAGAGTCTAGCGGGAGGTACAGATACGCAGTATTTT. Its translation: CAISESLAGGTDTQYF.

This clone has just one count. This chain connects TRBV15 to TRBJ2-1, with D tentatively TRBD1 (6 bases). Germline CDR1 reads LNHNV; CDR2 reads YYDKDF (reference sequence). CDR3 length equals 15 residues. Between the trimmed V and J ends, which lost 0 bases and 6 bases, there was a span of 12 bases. This chain's CDR3 is CATSRDRGSFNEQFF. Written as DNA, the CDR3 is TGTGCCACCAGCAGAGATAGGGGGTCATTCAATGAGCAGTTCTTC.

V is TRBV19 and J is TRBJ2-2, with 11 bases lining up with TRBD1. V gave up 6 bases and J gave up 7 bases; unmatched junction bases: 7. Germline CDR1 and CDR2: LNHDA and SQIVND (reference sequence). CDR3 size: 15 residues. CDR3 in DNA: TGTGCCAGTAGGGCCTTGGGACAGGGGGTCGGGGAGCTGTTTTTT. Protein product: CASRALGQGVGELFF.

This clone was seen more than once but under ten times. V is TRBV12-5 and J is TRBJ2-1; 11 nucleotides match TRBD2. CDR1 and CDR2 (germline): LGHNT, FRNRAP. This CDR3 region has 15 residues. V lost 2 bases to trimming and J lost 7 bases; unmatched junction nucleotides: 4. The CDR3 region is CASGLSRLAGNEQFF. DNA for the CDR3: TGTGCTAGTGGTTTGTCTAGACTAGCGGGGAATGAGCAGTTCTTC. Variable domain in full (rest from reference TRBV12-5 and TRBJ2-1): DARVTQTPRHKVTEMGQEVTMRCQPILGHNTVFWYRQTMMQGLELLAYFRNRAPLDDSGMPKDRFSAEMPDATLATLKIQPSEPRDSAVYFCASGLSRLAGNEQFFGPGTRLTVL.

V and J are TRBV28 and TRBJ1-1; a weak D match, TRBD1 (6 bases). The V end was cut by 6 bases, the J end by 2 bases, with 16 bases between. Germline-derived CDR1 and CDR2 are MDHEN and SYDVKM. This CDR3 region has 15 residues. CDR3 coding DNA: TGTGCCAGCAGGAAAAATACAGGGATAAACACTGAAGCTTTCTTT. Encoded protein: CASRKNTGINTEAFF.

The gene calls are TRBV27 and TRBJ2-7, with D possibly being TRBD1 (5 bases). The V end lost 6 bases, the J end lost 1 base, and 10 bases lay between the germline ends. Germline CDR1 reads MNHEY; CDR2 reads SMNVEV (reference sequence). This CDR3 region has 13 residues. CDR3 coding DNA: TGTGCCAGCAGCAGAGCAGGGTCCTACGAGCAGTACTTC. Residues: CASSRAGSYEQYF.